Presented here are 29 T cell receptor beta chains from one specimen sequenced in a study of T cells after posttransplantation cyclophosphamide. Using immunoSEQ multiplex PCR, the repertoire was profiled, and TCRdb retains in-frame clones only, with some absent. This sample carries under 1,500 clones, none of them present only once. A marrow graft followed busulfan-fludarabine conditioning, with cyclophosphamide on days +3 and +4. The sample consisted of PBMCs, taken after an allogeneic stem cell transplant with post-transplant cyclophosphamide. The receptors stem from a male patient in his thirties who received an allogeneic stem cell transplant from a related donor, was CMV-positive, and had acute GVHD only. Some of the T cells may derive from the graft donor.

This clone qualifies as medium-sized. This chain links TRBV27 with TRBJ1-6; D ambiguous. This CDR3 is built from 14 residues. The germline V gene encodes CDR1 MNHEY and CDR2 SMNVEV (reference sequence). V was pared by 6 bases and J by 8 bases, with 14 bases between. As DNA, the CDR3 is TGTGCCAGCAGGCCCCTGTCCGGTGATTCACCCCTCCACTTT. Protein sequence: CASRPLSGDSPLHF.

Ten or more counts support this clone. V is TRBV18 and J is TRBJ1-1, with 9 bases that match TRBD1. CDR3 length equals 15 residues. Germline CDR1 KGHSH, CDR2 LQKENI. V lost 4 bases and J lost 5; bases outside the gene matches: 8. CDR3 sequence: CASSLRTGEGTEAFF. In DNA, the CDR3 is TGTGCCAGCTCACTTCGGACAGGGGAGGGAACTGAAGCTTTCTTT.

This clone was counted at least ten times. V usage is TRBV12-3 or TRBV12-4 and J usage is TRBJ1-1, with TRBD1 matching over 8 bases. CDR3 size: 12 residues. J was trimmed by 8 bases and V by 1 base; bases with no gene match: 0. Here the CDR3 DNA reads TGTGCCAGCAGTTTAGGGACAGGGGAAGCTTTCTTT. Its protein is CASSLGTGEAFF.

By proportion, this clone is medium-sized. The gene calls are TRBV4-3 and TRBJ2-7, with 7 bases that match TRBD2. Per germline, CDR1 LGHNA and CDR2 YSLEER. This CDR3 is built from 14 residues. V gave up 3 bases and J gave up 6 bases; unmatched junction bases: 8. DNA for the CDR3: TGCGCCAGCAGCCAGTTGGACGGGACTACCGAGCAGTACTTC. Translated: CASSQLDGTTEQYF.

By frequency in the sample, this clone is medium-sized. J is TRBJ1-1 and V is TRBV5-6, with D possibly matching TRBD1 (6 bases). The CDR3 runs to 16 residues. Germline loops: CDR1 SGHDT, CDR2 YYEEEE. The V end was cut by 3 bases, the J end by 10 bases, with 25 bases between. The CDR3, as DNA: TGTGCCAGCAGCTCGCCCTCCCAGGAGGGGGTCCCGAGAGCTTTCTTT. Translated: CASSSPSQEGVPRAFF.

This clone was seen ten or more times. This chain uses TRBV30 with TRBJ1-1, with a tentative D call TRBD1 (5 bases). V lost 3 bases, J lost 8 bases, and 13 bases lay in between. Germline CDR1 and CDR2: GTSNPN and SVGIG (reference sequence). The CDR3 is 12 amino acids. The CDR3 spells CAWSPTAEEAFF. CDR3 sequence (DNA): TGTGCCTGGAGCCCGACAGCAGAAGAAGCTTTCTTT. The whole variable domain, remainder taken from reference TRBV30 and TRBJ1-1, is SQTIHQWPATLVQPVGSPLSLECTVEGTSNPNLYWYRQAAGRGLQLLFYSVGIGQISSEVPQNLSASRPQDRQFILSSKKLLLSDSGFYLCAWSPTAEEAFFGQGTRLTVV.

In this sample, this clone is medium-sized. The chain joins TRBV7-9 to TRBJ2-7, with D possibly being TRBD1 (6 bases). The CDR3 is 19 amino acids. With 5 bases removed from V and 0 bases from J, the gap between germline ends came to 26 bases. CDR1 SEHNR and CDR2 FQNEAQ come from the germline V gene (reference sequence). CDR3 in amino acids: CASSHSASGTPLSSYEQYF. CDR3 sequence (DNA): TGTGCCAGCAGCCATTCCGCATCAGGGACACCCCTCTCCTCCTACGAGCAGTACTTC. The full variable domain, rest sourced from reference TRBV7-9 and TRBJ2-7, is DTGVSQNPRHKITKRGQNVTFRCDPISEHNRLYWYRQTLGQGPEFLTYFQNEAQLEKSRLLSDRFSAERPKGSFSTLEIQRTEQGDSAMYLCASSHSASGTPLSSYEQYFGPGTRLTVT.

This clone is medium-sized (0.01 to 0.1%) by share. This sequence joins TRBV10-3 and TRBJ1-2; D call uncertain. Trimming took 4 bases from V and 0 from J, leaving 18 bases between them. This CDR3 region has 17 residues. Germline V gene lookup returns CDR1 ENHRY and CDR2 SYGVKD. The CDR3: CAISAIDRVRANYGYTF. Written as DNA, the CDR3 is TGTGCCATCAGTGCCATAGACCGGGTTCGGGCTAACTATGGCTACACCTTC.

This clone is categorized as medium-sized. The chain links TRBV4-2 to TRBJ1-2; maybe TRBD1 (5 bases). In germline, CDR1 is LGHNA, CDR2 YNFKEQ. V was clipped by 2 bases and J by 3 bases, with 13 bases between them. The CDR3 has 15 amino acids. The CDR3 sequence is CASSQPRGDYYGYTF. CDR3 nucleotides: TGTGCCAGCAGCCAACCCCGGGGGGATTACTATGGCTACACCTTC.

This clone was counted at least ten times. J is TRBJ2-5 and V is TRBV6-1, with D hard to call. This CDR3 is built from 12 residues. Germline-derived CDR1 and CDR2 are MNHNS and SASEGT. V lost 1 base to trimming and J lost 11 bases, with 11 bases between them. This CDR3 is CASSEVPRSQYF. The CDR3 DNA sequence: TGTGCCAGCAGTGAAGTTCCTAGGAGTCAGTACTTC.

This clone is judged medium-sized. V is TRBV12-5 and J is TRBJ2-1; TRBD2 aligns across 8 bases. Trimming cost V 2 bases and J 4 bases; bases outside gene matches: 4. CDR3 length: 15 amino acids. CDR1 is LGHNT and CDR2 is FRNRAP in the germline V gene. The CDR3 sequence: CASGLRERGYNEQFF. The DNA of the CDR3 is TGTGCTAGTGGTTTGAGGGAGCGGGGGTACAATGAGCAGTTCTTC.

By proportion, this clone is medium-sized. The CDR3: CASSLVLAGTGELFF. In DNA, the CDR3 is TGTGCCAGCAGTTTGGTGTTAGCAGGGACCGGGGAGCTGTTTTTT. The chain is built from TRBV12-3 or TRBV12-4 and TRBJ2-2, with D possibly TRBD1 on 5 matching bases. The V end was cut by 3 bases, the J end by 5 bases, with 13 bases between. This CDR3 is 15 amino acids long.

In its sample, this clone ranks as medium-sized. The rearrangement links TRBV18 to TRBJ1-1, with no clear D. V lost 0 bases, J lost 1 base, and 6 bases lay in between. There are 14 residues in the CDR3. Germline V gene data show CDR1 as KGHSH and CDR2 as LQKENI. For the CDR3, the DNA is TGTGCCAGCTCACCACCCAACAGGAACACTGAAGCTTTCTTT. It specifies CASSPPNRNTEAFF.

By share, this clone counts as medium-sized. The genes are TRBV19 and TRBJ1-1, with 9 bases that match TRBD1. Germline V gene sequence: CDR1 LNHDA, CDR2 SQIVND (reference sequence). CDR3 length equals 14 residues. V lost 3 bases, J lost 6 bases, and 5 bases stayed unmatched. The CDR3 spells CASSMAGDRAEAFF. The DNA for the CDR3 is TGTGCCAGTAGTATGGCCGGGGACAGGGCTGAAGCTTTCTTT.

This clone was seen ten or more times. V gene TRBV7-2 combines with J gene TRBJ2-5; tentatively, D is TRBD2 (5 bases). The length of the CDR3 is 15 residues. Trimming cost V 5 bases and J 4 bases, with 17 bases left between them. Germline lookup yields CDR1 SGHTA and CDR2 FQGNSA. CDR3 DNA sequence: TGTGCCAGCAGCGGAGCTAGCAGTTTACGAGAGACCCAGTACTTC. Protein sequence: CASSGASSLRETQYF.

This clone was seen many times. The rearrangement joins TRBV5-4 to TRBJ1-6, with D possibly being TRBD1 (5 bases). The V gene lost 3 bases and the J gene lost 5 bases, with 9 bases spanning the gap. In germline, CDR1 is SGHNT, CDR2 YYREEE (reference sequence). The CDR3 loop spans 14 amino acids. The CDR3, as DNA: TGTGCCAGCAGCTCGAGACAGAATAATTCACCCCTCCACTTT. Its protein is CASSSRQNNSPLHF. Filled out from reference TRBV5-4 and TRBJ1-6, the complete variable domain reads ETGVTQSPTHLIKTRGQQVTLRCSSQSGHNTVSWYQQALGQGPQFIFQYYREEENGRGNFPPRFSGLQFPNYSSELNVNALELDDSALYLCASSSRQNNSPLHFGNGTRLTVT.

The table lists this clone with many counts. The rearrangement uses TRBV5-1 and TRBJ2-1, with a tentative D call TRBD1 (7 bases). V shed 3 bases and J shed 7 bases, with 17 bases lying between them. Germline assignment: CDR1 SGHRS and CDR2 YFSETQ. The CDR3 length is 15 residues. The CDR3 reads CASSWRRRGENEQFF. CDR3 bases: TGCGCCAGCAGCTGGAGGCGCAGGGGGGAGAATGAGCAGTTCTTC.

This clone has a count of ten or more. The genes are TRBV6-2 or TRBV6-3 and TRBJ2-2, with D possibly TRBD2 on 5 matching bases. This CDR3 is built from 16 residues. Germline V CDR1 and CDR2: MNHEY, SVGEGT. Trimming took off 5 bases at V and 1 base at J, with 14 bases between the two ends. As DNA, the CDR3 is TGTGCCAGCAGTCTAACGGGGATTGGGAACACCGGGGAGCTGTTTTTT. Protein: CASSLTGIGNTGELFF.

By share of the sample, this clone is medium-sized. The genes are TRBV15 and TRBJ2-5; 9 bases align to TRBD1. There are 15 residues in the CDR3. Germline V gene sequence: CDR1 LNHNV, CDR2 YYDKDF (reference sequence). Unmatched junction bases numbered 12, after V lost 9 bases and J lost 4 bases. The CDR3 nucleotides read TGTGCCACTGGGGAACAGGGGGCGCCGGGAGAGACCCAGTACTTC. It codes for CATGEQGAPGETQYF.

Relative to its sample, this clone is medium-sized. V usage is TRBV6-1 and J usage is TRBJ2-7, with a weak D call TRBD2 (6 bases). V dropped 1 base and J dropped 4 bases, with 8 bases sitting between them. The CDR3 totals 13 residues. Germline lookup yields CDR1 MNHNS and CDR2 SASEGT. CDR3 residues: CASSEGTKYEQYF. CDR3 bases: TGTGCCAGCAGTGAAGGGACTAAATACGAGCAGTACTTC.

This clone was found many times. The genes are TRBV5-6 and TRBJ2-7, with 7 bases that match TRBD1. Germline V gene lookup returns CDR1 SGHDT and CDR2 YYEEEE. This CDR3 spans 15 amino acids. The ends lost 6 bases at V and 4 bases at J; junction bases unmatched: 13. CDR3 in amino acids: CASNPLRQGMYEQYF. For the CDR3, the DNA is TGTGCCAGCAACCCCCTGCGACAGGGAATGTACGAGCAGTACTTC.

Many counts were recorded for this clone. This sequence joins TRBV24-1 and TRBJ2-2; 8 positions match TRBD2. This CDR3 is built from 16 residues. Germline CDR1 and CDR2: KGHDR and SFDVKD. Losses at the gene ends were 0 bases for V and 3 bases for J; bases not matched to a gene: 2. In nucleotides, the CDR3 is TGTGCCACCAGTGATTTGTGGCGGGGGGACACCGGGGAGCTGTTTTTT. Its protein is CATSDLWRGDTGELFF.

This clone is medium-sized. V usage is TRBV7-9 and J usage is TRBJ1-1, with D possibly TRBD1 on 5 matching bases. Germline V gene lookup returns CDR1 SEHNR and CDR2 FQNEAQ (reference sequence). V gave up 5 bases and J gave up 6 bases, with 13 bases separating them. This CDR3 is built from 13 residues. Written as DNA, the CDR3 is TGTGCCAGCAGCCCGCTCCAGGGTTCTGAAGCTTTCTTT. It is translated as CASSPLQGSEAFF.

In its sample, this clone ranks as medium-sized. The CDR3 here is CASTAGTGGEKLFF. As DNA, the CDR3 is TGCGCCAGCACGGCGGGGACAGGGGGTGAAAAACTGTTTTTT. This sequence joins TRBV5-1 and TRBJ1-4; 11 bases are shared with TRBD1. Per germline, CDR1 SGHRS and CDR2 YFSETQ. CDR3 size: 14 residues. Trimming at V came to 6 bases and at J to 7 bases, leaving 5 bases not matched to a gene.

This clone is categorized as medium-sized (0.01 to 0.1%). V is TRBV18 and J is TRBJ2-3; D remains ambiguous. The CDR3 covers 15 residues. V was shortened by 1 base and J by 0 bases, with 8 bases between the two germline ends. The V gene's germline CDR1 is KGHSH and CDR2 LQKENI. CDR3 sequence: CASSPQGRSTDTQYF. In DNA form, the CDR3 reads TGTGCCAGCTCACCACAGGGTAGGAGCACAGATACGCAGTATTTT.

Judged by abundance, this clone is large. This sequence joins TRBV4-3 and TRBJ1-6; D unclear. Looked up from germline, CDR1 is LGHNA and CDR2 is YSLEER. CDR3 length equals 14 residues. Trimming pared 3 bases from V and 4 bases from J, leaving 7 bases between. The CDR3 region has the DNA TGCGCCAGCAGCCATTTGACTTATAATTCACCCCTCCACTTT. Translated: CASSHLTYNSPLHF.

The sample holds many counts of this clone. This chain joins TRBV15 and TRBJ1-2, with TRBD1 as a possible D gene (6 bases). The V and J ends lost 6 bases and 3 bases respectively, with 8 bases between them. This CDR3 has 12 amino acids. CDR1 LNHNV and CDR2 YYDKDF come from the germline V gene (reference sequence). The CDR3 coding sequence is TGTGCCACCAGTCCAGGGGACTATGGCTACACCTTC. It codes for CATSPGDYGYTF.

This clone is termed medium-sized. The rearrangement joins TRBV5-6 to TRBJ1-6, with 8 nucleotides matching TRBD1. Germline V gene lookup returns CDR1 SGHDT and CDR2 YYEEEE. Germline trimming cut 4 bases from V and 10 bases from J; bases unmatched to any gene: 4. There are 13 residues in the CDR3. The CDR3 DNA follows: TGTGCCAGCAGCACGACAGGGGACTCACCCCTCCACTTT. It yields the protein CASSTTGDSPLHF.

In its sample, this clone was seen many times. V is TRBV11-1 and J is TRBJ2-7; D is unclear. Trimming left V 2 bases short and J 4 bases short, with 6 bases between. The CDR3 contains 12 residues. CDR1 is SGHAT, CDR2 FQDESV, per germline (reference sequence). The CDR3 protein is CASSLSGYEQYF. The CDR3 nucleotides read TGTGCCAGCAGCTTATCCGGGTACGAGCAGTACTTC.